This T cell receptor beta chain is drawn from a study of Ad26.COV2.S vaccination and SARS-CoV-2 variants. On the study more broadly: Administration of Ad26.COV2.S was intramuscular, either once or twice 56 days apart.

Findings and caveats of the study: People given the vaccine had a wider spike-specific TCR breadth than placebo recipients did.

Germline loops: CDR1 SEHNR, CDR2 FQNEAQ (reference sequence). The CDR3 has 13 residues. Trimming took 7 bases from V and 3 from J; bases not matched to a gene: 2. Worth noting for this clone: Its antigen is not known.

Measured with immunoSEQ multiplex PCR; TCRdb has only the in-frame clones, and not every one. The repertoire consists of roughly 350,000 clones, with 80% to 90% occurring once and the leading ten covering about 3%. Treatment denoted: roughly 18 received Ad26.COV2.S at low or high dose, single or two shots; a few received placebo; per-sample allocation not given. Specimens were obtained on day 63 following the first vaccine or placebo injection. This chain connects TRBV7-9 to TRBJ1-3, with 8 bases lining up with TRBD1. The sequence was collected from a person aged 18-65 years who received the Ad26.COV2.S COVID-19 vaccine or a placebo. The source was peripheral blood, collected in a trial of Ad26.COV2.S vaccine versus placebo. CDR3: CASKGTGGNTIYF. CDR3 DNA: TGTGCCAGCAAAGGGACAGGTGGAAACACCATATATTTT.